The 22 T cell receptor beta chains below all came from one sample that was sequenced in a study of blood T cell repertoires in COVID-19. Profiled with immunoSEQ multiplex PCR; TCRdb holds only in-frame clones, not every one. The sample contains roughly 170,000 clones, more than 80% of which appear only once. What was sequenced was peripheral blood. The receptor source for this set is a human donor in a cohort sampled during active COVID-19.

The V gene is TRBV11-1, the J gene TRBJ2-5, with 9 bases fitting TRBD2. Germline trimming cut 4 bases from V and 1 base from J; bases unmatched to any gene: 7. The CDR3 spans 16 residues. In germline, CDR1 is SGHAT, CDR2 FQDESV (reference sequence). CDR3 in DNA: TGTGCCAGCAGCTCCTCCCTAGCGGGGCCCCAAGAGACCCAGTACTTC. Its protein product is CASSSSLAGPQETQYF. The complete variable domain, with remaining parts taken from reference TRBV11-1 and TRBJ2-5, reads EAEVAQSPRYKITEKSQAVAFWCDPISGHATLYWYRQILGQGPELLVQFQDESVVDDSQLPKDRFSAERLKGVDSTLKIQPAELGDSAMYLCASSSSLAGPQETQYFGPGTRLLVL.

This chain links TRBV6-5 with TRBJ1-4; 8 bases align to TRBD1. Unmatched junction bases numbered 4, after V lost 6 bases and J lost 1 base. Germline V gene data show CDR1 as MNHEY and CDR2 as SVGAGI. This CDR3 spans 15 amino acids. As DNA, the CDR3 is TGTGCCAGCAGGGCCACAGGGGGAACTAATGAAAAACTGTTTTTT. This gives the protein CASRATGGTNEKLFF.

The chain carries TRBV6-5 and TRBJ2-7, with 7 bases lining up with TRBD1. V was pared by 5 bases and J by 4 bases, with 5 bases of the junction left unmatched. In germline, CDR1 is MNHEY, CDR2 SVGAGI. The CDR3 has 13 amino acids. Written as DNA, the CDR3 is TGTGCCAGCAGTAAGACAGGGTGGTACGAGCAGTACTTC. This encodes CASSKTGWYEQYF.

In this sample, this clone turned up a few times. The gene calls are TRBV3-1 (or the pseudogene TRBV3-2) and TRBJ2-3, with 11 bases identical to TRBD2. This CDR3 is built from 19 residues. Unmatched junction bases numbered 14, after V lost 1 base and J lost 5 bases. Germline assignment: CDR1 LGHDT and CDR2 YNNKEL (reference sequence). The CDR3 is CASSQGQTHSGGEVDTQYF. CDR3 nucleotide sequence: TGTGCCAGCAGCCAAGGCCAGACCCATAGCGGGGGGGAGGTAGATACGCAGTATTTT.

The table lists this clone with a count of one. This rearrangement joins TRBV2 to TRBJ2-2, with 9 bases identical to TRBD2. CDR1 and CDR2 (germline): SNHLY, FYNNEI. The junction had 4 bases not matched to a gene; V was cut back by 2 bases and J by 3 bases. This CDR3 is built from 16 residues. The CDR3 spells CASSELTSGDTGELFF. The CDR3, as DNA: TGTGCCAGCAGTGAATTGACTAGCGGAGACACCGGGGAGCTGTTTTTT.

This rearrangement joins TRBV6-5 to TRBJ1-5, with D maybe TRBD1 (5 bases). CDR1 is MNHEY and CDR2 is SVGAGI in the germline V gene. The CDR3 has 13 residues. Trimming took off 6 bases at V and 6 bases at J, with 12 bases between the two ends. This chain's CDR3 is CASRQEWGQPQHF. CDR3 nucleotides: TGTGCCAGCAGACAGGAGTGGGGTCAGCCCCAGCATTTT.

The gene calls are TRBV5-6 and TRBJ2-7; 7 bases align to TRBD1. Germline V lookup: CDR1 SGHDT, CDR2 YYEEEE. The length of the CDR3 is 17 residues. J lost 2 bases, V lost 0 bases, and 11 bases had no gene match. CDR3 nucleotides: TGTGCCAGCAGCTTGGAGGGGGCCCGCTTATCTCCCTACGAGCAGTACTTC. It translates to CASSLEGARLSPYEQYF.

CDR3 DNA: TGTGCCAGCAGGGGACAGGGCAGCTATGGCTACACCTTC. The encoded protein is CASRGQGSYGYTF. The chain is built from TRBV27 and TRBJ1-2, with 9 bases that match TRBD1. The CDR3 runs 13 residues. Germline-derived CDR1 and CDR2 are MNHEY and SMNVEV (reference sequence). Trimming took 6 bases from V and 4 from J; bases not matched to a gene: 3.

V is TRBV6-1 and J is TRBJ1-5; D gene unclear. V was clipped by 0 bases and J by 9 bases, with 12 bases between them. Germline V CDR1 and CDR2: MNHNS, SASEGT. The CDR3 contains 14 residues. CDR3 loop: CASSEAHSSLPQHF. CDR3 in DNA: TGTGCCAGCAGTGAAGCGCACAGCTCTCTGCCCCAGCATTTT.

The chain combines TRBV3-1 (or the pseudogene TRBV3-2) with TRBJ1-1, with a tentative D call TRBD1 (5 bases). Between the trimmed V and J ends, which lost 4 bases and 0 bases, there was a span of 12 bases. The CDR3 totals 15 residues. From germline, CDR1 is LGHDT and CDR2 YNNKEL (reference sequence). The CDR3: CASSPRQFMNTEAFF. Written as DNA, the CDR3 is TGTGCCAGCAGCCCCAGACAGTTCATGAACACTGAAGCTTTCTTT.

The rearrangement joins TRBV6-5 to TRBJ1-1; 9 bases line up with TRBD1. This CDR3 region has 14 residues. The germline CDR1 and CDR2 sequences are MNHEY and SVGAGI. After removal of 2 bases from V and 2 bases from J, the junction contained 0 bases not matched to a gene. CDR3: CASSYTGGNTEAFF. CDR3 coding DNA: TGTGCCAGCAGTTACACAGGGGGCAACACTGAAGCTTTCTTT.

The rearrangement uses TRBV6-1 and TRBJ2-5, with 12 bases lining up with TRBD2. The germline CDR1 and CDR2 sequences are MNHNS and SASEGT. V shed 3 bases and J 5 bases; nucleotides not matched to a gene: 7. The CDR3 runs to 16 residues. The CDR3 loop is CASSESLAGGLETQYF. The CDR3 DNA follows: TGTGCCAGCAGTGAGTCACTAGCGGGGGGTTTGGAGACCCAGTACTTC.

CDR3: CASSYQDRGDEKLFF. The CDR3 DNA follows: TGTGCCAGCAGTTACCAGGACAGGGGAGATGAAAAACTGTTTTTT. V is TRBV6-2 or TRBV6-3 and J is TRBJ1-4, with TRBD1 identical over 9 bases. The junction had 4 bases not matched to a gene; V was cut back by 2 bases and J by 6 bases. The CDR3 is 15 residues long. Germline CDR1 reads MNHEY; CDR2 reads SVGEGT.

The sample holds one count of this clone. The CDR3 loop is CAISERLAEETQYF. The CDR3 region has the DNA TGTGCCATCAGTGAGAGGCTAGCGGAAGAGACCCAGTACTTC. The chain recombines TRBV10-3 with TRBJ2-5; TRBD2 aligns across 7 bases. Germline-derived CDR1 and CDR2 are ENHRY and SYGVKD. V was pared by 2 bases and J by 3 bases, with 3 bases of the junction left unmatched. The CDR3 has 14 residues.

This clone showed up just once. The chain is built from TRBV7-9 and TRBJ1-2, with D maybe TRBD1 (5 bases). CDR3 length: 13 residues. The germline V gene has CDR1 SEHNR and CDR2 FQNEAQ (reference sequence). Trimming removed 4 bases at V and 7 bases at J, with 13 bases between. The CDR3 loop reads CASSWAGDPGYTF. The CDR3 DNA reads TGTGCCAGCAGCTGGGCGGGGGACCCTGGCTACACCTTC.

This rearrangement joins TRBV18 to TRBJ1-2, with 7 positions matching TRBD1. This CDR3 has 13 residues. Germline V gene sequence: CDR1 KGHSH, CDR2 LQKENI. V lost 2 bases and J lost 8; bases outside the gene matches: 5. CDR3 in DNA: TGTGCCAGCTCACCAGACAGGGTAGAAGGCTACACCTTC. It translates to CASSPDRVEGYTF. The full variable domain, its missing parts supplied by reference TRBV18 and TRBJ1-2, is NAGVMQNPRHLVRRRGQEARLRCSPMKGHSHVYWYRQLPEEGLKFMVYLQKENIIDESGMPKERFSAEFPKEGPSILRIQQVVRGDSAAYFCASSPDRVEGYTFGSGTRLTVV.

The rearrangement uses TRBV5-6 and TRBJ1-1, with TRBD1 matching 11 bases. The CDR3 totals 12 residues. Per the germline V gene, CDR1 is SGHDT and CDR2 is YYEEEE. The V gene end was trimmed by 4 bases and the J gene end by 10 bases; junction bases not matched to a gene: 3. The chain's CDR3 is CASSPGTGGAFF. The CDR3 nucleotides read TGTGCCAGCAGCCCCGGGACAGGGGGAGCTTTCTTT.

The chain combines TRBV10-3 with TRBJ1-6; a weak D match, TRBD1 (6 bases). The length of the CDR3 is 14 residues. Trimming removed 2 bases from V and 7 bases from J, with 9 bases in between. Germline V gives CDR1 ENHRY, CDR2 SYGVKD. The CDR3 loop is CAISEGGWNSPLHF. CDR3 coding DNA: TGTGCCATCAGTGAGGGGGGCTGGAATTCACCCCTCCACTTT.

The chain links TRBV6-5 to TRBJ2-7; D might be TRBD1 (6 bases). The CDR3 consists of 14 residues. The V gene lost 8 bases and the J gene lost 0 bases, with 14 bases spanning the gap. Germline V CDR1 and CDR2: MNHEY, SVGAGI. This chain's CDR3 is CASQGHSSSYEQYF. CDR3 sequence (DNA): TGTGCCAGCCAGGGACATTCTAGCTCCTACGAGCAGTACTTC.

This chain connects TRBV9 to TRBJ1-1; 7 bases map to TRBD1. Trimming removed 4 bases from V and 1 base from J; junction bases left unmatched: 4. The CDR3 is 14 amino acids. Germline-derived CDR1 and CDR2 are SGDLS and YYNGEE. CDR3 nucleotides: TGTGCCAGCAGCCGACCAGGGGGGAACACTGAAGCTTTCTTT. It codes for CASSRPGGNTEAFF.

The CDR3 sequence is CASSQDRGRPYEQYF. CDR3 bases: TGTGCCAGCAGCCAGGACAGGGGGCGACCCTACGAGCAGTACTTC. This chain joins TRBV7-2 and TRBJ2-7; TRBD1 aligns across 11 bases. Germline V gene lookup returns CDR1 SGHTA and CDR2 FQGNSA. This CDR3 is built from 15 residues. J gave up 2 bases and V 5 bases, and 5 bases lay outside the gene matches.

The chain employs TRBV9 and TRBJ1-4; 7 bases are shared with TRBD1. Germline trimming cut 5 bases from V and 8 bases from J; bases unmatched to any gene: 12. This CDR3 has 15 residues. Germline CDR1 reads SGDLS; CDR2 reads YYNGEE. In DNA, the CDR3 is TGTGCCAGCAGTGGACACGGGGCAGGGGGGGAAAAACTGTTTTTT. This codes for CASSGHGAGGEKLFF.